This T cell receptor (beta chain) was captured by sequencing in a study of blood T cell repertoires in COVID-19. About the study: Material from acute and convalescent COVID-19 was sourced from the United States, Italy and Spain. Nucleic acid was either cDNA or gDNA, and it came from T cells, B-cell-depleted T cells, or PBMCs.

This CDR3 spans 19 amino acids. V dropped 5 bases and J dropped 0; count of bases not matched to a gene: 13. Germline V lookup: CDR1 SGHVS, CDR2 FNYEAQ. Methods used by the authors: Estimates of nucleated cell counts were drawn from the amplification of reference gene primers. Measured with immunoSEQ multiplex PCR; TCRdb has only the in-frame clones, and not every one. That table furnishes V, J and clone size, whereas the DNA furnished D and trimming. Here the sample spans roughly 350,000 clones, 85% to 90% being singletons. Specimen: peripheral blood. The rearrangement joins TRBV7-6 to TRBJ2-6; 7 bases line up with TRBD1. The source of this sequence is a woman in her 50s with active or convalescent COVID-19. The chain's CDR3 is CASSPGPGQRYSGANVLTF. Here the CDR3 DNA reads TGTGCCAGCAGCCCGGGTCCGGGACAGCGATACTCTGGGGCCAACGTCCTGACTTTC.